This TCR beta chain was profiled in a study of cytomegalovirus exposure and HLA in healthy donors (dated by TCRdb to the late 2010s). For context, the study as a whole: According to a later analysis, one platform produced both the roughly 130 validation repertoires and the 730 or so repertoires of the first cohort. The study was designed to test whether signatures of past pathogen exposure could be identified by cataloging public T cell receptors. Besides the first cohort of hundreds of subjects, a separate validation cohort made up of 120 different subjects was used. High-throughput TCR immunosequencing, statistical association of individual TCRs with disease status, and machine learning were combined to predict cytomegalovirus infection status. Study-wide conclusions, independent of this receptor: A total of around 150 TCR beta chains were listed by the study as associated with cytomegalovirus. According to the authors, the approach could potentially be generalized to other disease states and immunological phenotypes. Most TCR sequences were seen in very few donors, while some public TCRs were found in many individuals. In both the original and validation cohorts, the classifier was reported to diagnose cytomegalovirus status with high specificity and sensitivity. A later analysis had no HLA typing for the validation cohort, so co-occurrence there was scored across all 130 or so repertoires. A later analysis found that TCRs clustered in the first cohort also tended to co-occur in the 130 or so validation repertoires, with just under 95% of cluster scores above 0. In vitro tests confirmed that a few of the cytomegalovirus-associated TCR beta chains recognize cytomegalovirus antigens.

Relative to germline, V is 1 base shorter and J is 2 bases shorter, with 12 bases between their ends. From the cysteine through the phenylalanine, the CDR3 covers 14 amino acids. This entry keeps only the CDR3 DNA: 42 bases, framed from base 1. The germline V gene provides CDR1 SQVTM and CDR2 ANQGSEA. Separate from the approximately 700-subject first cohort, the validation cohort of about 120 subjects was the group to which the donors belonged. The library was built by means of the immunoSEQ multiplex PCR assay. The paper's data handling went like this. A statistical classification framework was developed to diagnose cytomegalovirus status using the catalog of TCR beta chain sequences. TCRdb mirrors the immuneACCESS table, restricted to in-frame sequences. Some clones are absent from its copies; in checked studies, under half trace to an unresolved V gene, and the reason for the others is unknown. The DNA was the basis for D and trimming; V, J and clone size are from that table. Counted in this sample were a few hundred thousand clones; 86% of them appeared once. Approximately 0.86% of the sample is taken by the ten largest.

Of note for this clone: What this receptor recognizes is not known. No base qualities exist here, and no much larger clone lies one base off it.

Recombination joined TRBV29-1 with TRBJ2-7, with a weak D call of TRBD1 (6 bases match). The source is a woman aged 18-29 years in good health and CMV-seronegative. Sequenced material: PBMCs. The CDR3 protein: CSVEVQGRPYEQYF. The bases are TGCAGCGTTGAAGTACAGGGCAGGCCCTACGAGCAGTACTTC.